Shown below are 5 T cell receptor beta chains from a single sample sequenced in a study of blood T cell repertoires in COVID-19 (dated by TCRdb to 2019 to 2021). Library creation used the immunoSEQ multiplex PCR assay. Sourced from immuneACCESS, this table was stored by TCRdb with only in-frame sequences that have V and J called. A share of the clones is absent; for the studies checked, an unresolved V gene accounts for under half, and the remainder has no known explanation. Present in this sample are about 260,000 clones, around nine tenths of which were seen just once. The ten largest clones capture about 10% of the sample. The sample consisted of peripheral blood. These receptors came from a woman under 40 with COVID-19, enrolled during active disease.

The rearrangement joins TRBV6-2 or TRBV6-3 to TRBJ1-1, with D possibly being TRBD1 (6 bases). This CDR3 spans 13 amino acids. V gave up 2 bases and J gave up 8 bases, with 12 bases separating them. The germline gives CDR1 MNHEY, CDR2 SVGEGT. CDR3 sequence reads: CASSYAPGTEAFF. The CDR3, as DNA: TGTGCCAGCAGTTACGCGCCCGGGACAGAAGCTTTCTTT.

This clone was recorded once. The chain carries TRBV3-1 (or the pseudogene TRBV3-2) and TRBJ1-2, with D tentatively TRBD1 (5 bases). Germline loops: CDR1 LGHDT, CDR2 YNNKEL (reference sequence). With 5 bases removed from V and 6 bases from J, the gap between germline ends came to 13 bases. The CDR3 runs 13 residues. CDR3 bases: TGTGCCAGCAGCGCACGGACATCCCATGGCTACACCTTC. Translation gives CASSARTSHGYTF.

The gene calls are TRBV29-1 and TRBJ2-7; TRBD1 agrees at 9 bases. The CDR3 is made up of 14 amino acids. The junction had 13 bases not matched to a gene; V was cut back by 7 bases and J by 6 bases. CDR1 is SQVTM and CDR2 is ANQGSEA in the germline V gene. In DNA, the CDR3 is TGCAGCGCCAAGCGGGACAGGGTGACCACCGAGCAGTACTTC. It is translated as CSAKRDRVTTEQYF.

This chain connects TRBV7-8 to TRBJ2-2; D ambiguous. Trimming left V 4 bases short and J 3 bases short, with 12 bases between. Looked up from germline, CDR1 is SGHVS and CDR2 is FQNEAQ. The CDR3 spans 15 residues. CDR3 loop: CASSSHEVHTGELFF. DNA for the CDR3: TGTGCCAGCAGCTCCCACGAGGTTCACACCGGGGAGCTGTTTTTT.

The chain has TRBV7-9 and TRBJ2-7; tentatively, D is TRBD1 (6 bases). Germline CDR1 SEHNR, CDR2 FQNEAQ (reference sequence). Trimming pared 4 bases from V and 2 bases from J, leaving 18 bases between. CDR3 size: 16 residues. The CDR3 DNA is TGTGCCAGCAGCTCATCCGGGACATCCTCCCCCTACGAGCAGTACTTC. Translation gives CASSSSGTSSPYEQYF.